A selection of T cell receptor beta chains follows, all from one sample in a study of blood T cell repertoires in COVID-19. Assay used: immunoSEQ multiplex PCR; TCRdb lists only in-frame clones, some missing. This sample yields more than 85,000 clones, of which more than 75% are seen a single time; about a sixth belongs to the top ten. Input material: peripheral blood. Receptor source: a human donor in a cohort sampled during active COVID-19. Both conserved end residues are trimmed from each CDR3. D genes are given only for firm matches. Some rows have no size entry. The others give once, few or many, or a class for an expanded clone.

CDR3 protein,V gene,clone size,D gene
SVPRDSGTDTQY,TRBV29-1,NA,TRBD1
ASSLGSQETQY,TRBV12-3/TRBV12-4,NA,NA
ASSFGPGGSGNTIY,TRBV5-5,NA,NA
AWRDPGTGTG,TRBV30,NA,TRBD1
ASSLGGGGRLDTQY,TRBV28,NA,TRBD2
ASSFNAGREQF,TRBV13,NA,NA
ASSSDRYGELF,TRBV12-3/TRBV12-4,NA,NA
ASSQDLLVAYNEQF,TRBV4-2,NA,NA
SARTGNGYT,TRBV20-1,NA,TRBD1
ASSQDRTSSPLH,TRBV4-3,NA,NA
ASSHGTGQNTEAF,TRBV4-2,few,TRBD1
ASNSGGARYEQY,TRBV28,NA,TRBD2
ASSADRIPYEQY,TRBV7-9,few,NA
ASSQQPGQAGNTEAF,TRBV5-1,once,TRBD1
SASRSSGDTQY,TRBV20-1,NA,NA
ASSVLRTSGTDTQY,TRBV9,NA,TRBD2
ASSPLRGRGENTEAF,TRBV7-9,NA,TRBD1
AWSVGGFNEKLF,TRBV30,NA,TRBD1
ASGRLIWTSTDTQY,TRBV9,NA,NA